The text below deals with one T cell receptor (beta chain). The target of this receptor is not known. No base quality values were provided; no much bigger clone lies one nucleotide off. The data are from a study of shared clonotypes between healthy human individuals (dated by TCRdb to 2019 to 2021). With regard to the full study: The cohort comprised two women and a few men aged 18 to 49 years. To estimate repertoire size and how much clonotype sharing occurs between individuals, the study deeply sequenced the blood TCR repertoires of roughly 5 healthy adults. For each donor, CD4 naive and CD4 memory were each given three plates, CD8 naive was given two plates, and CD8 memory was given one plate. Per donor, leukapheresis produced somewhere between about 0.85 and 8.9 billion PBMCs. Libraries were prepared and TCR repertoires were sequenced by different laboratories using diverse techniques, in order to increase sequencing depth and limit assay-specific biases.

For the CD8 naive samples, CD45RO-negative cells were positively selected for CCR7, yielding a CD45RA+CCR7+ population from which TemRA cells were excluded. Donors were healthy HIV-negative adults with no recently reported acute infections or vaccinations. Every donor was a Caucasian adult residing in Nashville, Tennessee, USA. Blood was collected by leukapheresis, and PBMCs were isolated by Ficoll-Histopaque density gradient centrifugation and then cryopreserved in liquid nitrogen vapor phase. Purity and quantity of every magnetically sorted T cell population were checked by analytical flow cytometry. Genomic DNA was isolated from every sorted fraction and measured by UV absorbance on a Nanodrop 2000c. From V the trimming removes 4 bases and from J it removes 10 bases, while the gene matches leave 19 bases of the junction unaccounted for. The CDR3 runs 16 residues from the cysteine to the phenylalanine. Here the CDR3 DNA is all that survives: 48 bases in frame from base 1. Via the germline V gene, CDR1 is SGHDT and CDR2 YYEEEE.

Using the deep immunoSEQ assay, multiplex PCR amplified TCR CDR3 regions from genomic DNA. Extracted genomic DNA from each cell subset was spread evenly across all wells of several immunoSEQ 96-well plates, with each plate serving as a replicate. For sorted subsets, each replicate PCR was loaded with approximately 200 ng genomic DNA, equivalent to some 27,000 T cell genomes. Purified libraries were quantified with a Qubit 3.0 fluorometer, sized on a Bioanalyzer 2100, and re-quantified with the KAPA Library Quantification kit. Every immunoSEQ 96-well plate was sequenced on a separate single-read 150-cycle Illumina NextSeq 550 flow cell. The paper's data handling went like this. The immunoSEQ output contained only junctional sequences without quality scores, so filtering could not match that applied to full-length reads. Sequences were annotated with PyIR, a Python wrapper for IgBLAST v1.9, and V/J genes and CDR3 were assigned using IMGT germline references. Reads with weak V/J assignments (E-value above 1e-6), missing CDR3, stop codons, out-of-frame junctions, or ambiguous translated residues were removed. V3J clonotypes were defined as sequences sharing an identical inferred V gene, J gene, and CDR3 amino acid sequence. To compute the percentage overlap between repertoires, the number of shared unique clonotypes was divided by the size of the smaller repertoire. Richness of each repertoire was evaluated using RTK rarefaction, the Chao1 estimator, and Recon v2.1 estimates of unobserved clonotypes. Generation probabilities for all TCRbeta clonotypes obtained by the gDNA method from a handful of donors were computed using OLGA. TCRdb stores this immuneACCESS table with in-frame sequences only. Part of the clones is absent; in the studies checked, under half of the shortfall reflects unresolved V genes, and no reason is known for the rest. That table furnishes V, J and clone size, whereas the DNA furnished D and trimming. The sample has some 2,000,000 clones on record, about 94% of them singletons. The ten largest clones take up 0.85% to 1.2% of the sample.

General conclusions and limits of the study: Sampling was restricted to blood, and TCR repertoires in tissues likely differ from the TCR repertoires found in blood. The genetic and exposure-history diversity represented was limited by the small number of donors. Pairwise subsampling indicated that sequencing depth was expected to affect the degree of clonotype sharing among donors. Larger estimated clonotype richness was generally found for naive subsets than for memory subsets. Clonotypes shared by all four sorted-subset donors showed higher generation probabilities than non-shared clonotypes. Around 5% of naive CD4, 3.5% of naive CD8, 2% to 2.5% of memory CD4, and more than 0.35% of memory CD8 clonotypes were shared across several donors. Incomplete sequencing was indicated by rarefaction of sorted-subset datasets, despite the large sequencing depth.

This TCR came from a man younger than 30 in good health. Rearrangement joined TRBV5-6 to TRBJ2-5; TRBD2 fits 7 bases in the junction. The sequenced material came from naive CD8+ T cells sorted from blood. The sample's cell subset or site, from its label and the paper: CD45RA+CCR7+. This receptor has the CDR3 CASSGEGRGPRVVQYF. The bases read TGTGCCAGCAGCGGGGAGGGACGCGGACCAAGAGTTGTCCAGTACTTC.